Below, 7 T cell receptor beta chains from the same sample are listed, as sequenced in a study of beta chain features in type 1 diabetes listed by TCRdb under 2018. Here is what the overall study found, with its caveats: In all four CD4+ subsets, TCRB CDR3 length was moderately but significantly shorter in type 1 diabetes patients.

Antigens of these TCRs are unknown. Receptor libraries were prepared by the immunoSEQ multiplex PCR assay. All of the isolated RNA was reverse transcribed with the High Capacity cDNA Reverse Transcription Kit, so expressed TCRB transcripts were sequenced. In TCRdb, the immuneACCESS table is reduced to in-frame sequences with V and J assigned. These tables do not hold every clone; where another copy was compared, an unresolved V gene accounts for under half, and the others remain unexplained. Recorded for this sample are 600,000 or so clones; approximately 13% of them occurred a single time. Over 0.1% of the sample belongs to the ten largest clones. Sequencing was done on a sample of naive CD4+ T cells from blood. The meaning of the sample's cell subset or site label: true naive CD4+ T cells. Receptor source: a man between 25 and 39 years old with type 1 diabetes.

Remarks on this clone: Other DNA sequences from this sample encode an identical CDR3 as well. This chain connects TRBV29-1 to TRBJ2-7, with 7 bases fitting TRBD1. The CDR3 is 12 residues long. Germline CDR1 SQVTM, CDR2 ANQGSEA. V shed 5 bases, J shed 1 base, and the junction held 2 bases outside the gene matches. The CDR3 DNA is TGCAGCGTTAACAGGGGTTCCTACGAGCAGTACTTC. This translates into CSVNRGSYEQYF.

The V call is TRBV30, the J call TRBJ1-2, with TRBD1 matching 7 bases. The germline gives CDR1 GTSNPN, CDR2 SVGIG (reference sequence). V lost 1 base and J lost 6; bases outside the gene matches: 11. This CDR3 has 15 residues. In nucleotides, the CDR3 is TGTGCCTGGAGTGACCCTCCGACAGGGAAGAATGGCTACACCTTC. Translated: CAWSDPPTGKNGYTF.

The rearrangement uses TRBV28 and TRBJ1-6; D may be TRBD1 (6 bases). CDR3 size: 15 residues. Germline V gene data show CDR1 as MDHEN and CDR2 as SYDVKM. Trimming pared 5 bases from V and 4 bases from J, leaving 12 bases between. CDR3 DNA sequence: TGTGCCAGCAGTACCGGACAGTGGTATAATTCACCCCTCCACTTT. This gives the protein CASSTGQWYNSPLHF.

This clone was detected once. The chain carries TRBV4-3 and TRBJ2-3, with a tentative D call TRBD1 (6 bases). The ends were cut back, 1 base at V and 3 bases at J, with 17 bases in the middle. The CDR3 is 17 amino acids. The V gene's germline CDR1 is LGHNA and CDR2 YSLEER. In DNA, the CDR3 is TGCGCCAGCAGCCAAGGTACGACAGGCAAGGTTACAGATACGCAGTATTTT. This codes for CASSQGTTGKVTDTQYF.

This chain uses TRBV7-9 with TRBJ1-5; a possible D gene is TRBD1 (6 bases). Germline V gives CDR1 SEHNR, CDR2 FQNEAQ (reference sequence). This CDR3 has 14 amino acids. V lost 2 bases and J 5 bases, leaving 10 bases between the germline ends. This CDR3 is CASSLMGGDQPQHF. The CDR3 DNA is TGTGCCAGCAGCTTAATGGGGGGCGATCAGCCCCAGCATTTT.

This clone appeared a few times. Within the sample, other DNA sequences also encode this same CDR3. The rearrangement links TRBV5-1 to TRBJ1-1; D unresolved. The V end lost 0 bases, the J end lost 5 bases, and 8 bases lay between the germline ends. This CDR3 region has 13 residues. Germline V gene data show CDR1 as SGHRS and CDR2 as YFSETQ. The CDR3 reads CASSLGGDTEAFF. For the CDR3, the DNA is TGCGCCAGCAGCTTGGGGGGTGATACTGAAGCTTTCTTT.

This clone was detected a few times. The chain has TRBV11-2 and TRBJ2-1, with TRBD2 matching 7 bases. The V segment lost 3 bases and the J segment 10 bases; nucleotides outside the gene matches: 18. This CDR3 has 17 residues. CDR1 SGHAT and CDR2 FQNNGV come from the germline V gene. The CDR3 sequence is CASSFLSGLAGGREQFF. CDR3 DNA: TGTGCCAGCAGCTTCCTCTCAGGGCTAGCCGGGGGGAGGGAGCAGTTCTTC.